A selection of T cell receptor beta chains follows, all from one sample in a study of neurological immune-mediated disorders. TCRdb called the 5' RACE reads again in MiXCR, with one record for every CDR3 protein. The table records about 74,000 distinct CDR3 sequences, less than 5.5% of them present only once. The sample taken for sequencing was PBMCs. The source is a man between 18 and 35 years old with multiple sclerosis. Each CDR3 is given with its conserved first and last residue. A D gene is named only where the DNA matches it firmly. The size field is filled for only some rows; it gives once, few, many or a size class.

many - TRBJ2-4 TRBV10-3 TGTGCCATCAGTGAACTAGCCAAAAACATTCAGTACTTC CAISELAKNIQYF
many - TRBJ1-1 TRBV12-3/TRBV12-4 TGTGCCAGCAGCCGGAGACTCCCGAACACTGAAGCTTTCTTT CASSRRLPNTEAFF
many TRBD2 TRBJ2-1 TRBV20-1 TGCAGTGCTAGAGATCCCCAGCGGGAGGCCTGGAATGAGCAGTTCTTC CSARDPQREAWNEQFF
many TRBD1 TRBJ2-5 TRBV20-1 TGCAGTGCTAGTACAGGGGCCCAAGAGACCCAGTACTTC CSASTGAQETQYF
many - TRBJ1-5 TRBV5-1 TGCGCCAGCAGCTTGGCGGGGGCCAATCAGCCCCAGCATTTT CASSLAGANQPQHF
many TRBD2 TRBJ2-7 TRBV9 TGTGCCAGCAGCGTAAGTAGCGGGAGGTATTACGAGCAGTACTTC CASSVSSGRYYEQYF
many - TRBJ1-4 TRBV25-1 TGTGCCAGCAGTGAACCGGGAAAACTGTTTTTT CASSEPGKLFF
many - TRBJ2-2 TRBV9 TGTGCCAGCAGCGAGGGGGGACAGACCGCCGGGGAGCTGTTTTTT CASSEGGQTAGELFF
many - TRBJ2-7 TRBV5-6 TGTGCCAGCAGCCCACGGTACTCCTACGAGCAGTACTTC CASSPRYSYEQYF
many TRBD1 TRBJ2-2 TRBV3-1 TGTGCCAGCAGCCCAGGGGGAGGGGAGCTGTTTTTT CASSPGGGELFF
many - TRBJ2-3 TRBV5-1 TGCGCCAGCAACGACCGGGATACAGGGCATACGCAGTATTTT CASNDRDTGHTQYF
many TRBD2 TRBJ2-2 TRBV20-1 TGCAGTGCACAAGAGCGGGGGGACCACACCGGGGAGCTGTTTTTT CSAQERGDHTGELFF
many - TRBJ2-1 TRBV11-2 TGTGCCAGCAGCTACCTGGCTAGCTGGGTGGTCAACAATGAGCAGTTCTTC CASSYLASWVVNNEQFF
many TRBD2 TRBJ2-1 TRBV10-3 TGTGCCATCAGTGAGTTACAGCGGGGAGGCTACAATGAGCAGTTCTTC CAISELQRGGYNEQFF
many TRBD1 TRBJ1-2 TRBV9 TGTGCCAGCAGCGTAGACATGACAGGGTTGGGAGATGGCTACACCTTC CASSVDMTGLGDGYTF
- TRBD1 TRBJ1-1 TRBV6-2/TRBV6-3 TGTGCCACCAGTTACCGACAGGGGTGGTCGGCTTTCTTT CATSYRQGWSAFF
many TRBD1 TRBJ1-6 TRBV7-8 TGTGCCAGCAGCACTACGGGACAGGGGGTTTCACCCCTCCACTTT CASSTTGQGVSPLHF
- - TRBJ1-5 TRBV7-8 TGTGCCAGCAGCTTAGCTGCGGCGGGTCAGCCCCAGCATTTT CASSLAAAGQPQHF
many - TRBJ1-1 TRBV6-6 TGTGCCAGCAGTTACCCCGACAGGTCGAGGGCTTTCTTT CASSYPDRSRAFF
- - TRBJ2-2 TRBV7-9 TGTGCCAGCAGCTTAGGGGGCGGACGCACGAGGACCGGGGAGCTGTTTTTT CASSLGGGRTRTGELFF
many - TRBJ2-3 TRBV4-1 TGCGCCAGCAGCCAAGGGTCGGCGGGTGTCCAGCTAAGTACGCAGTATTTT CASSQGSAGVQLSTQYF
few TRBD1 TRBJ1-1 TRBV5-1 TGCGCCAGCAGCTGGGGACAGCACACTGAAGCTTTCTTT CASSWGQHTEAFF
many - TRBJ2-7 TRBV5-1 TGCGCCAGCAGCCCCGGCGGGGAAAGCTCCTACGAGCAGTACTTC CASSPGGESSYEQYF
many - TRBJ2-2 TRBV12-3/TRBV12-4 TGTGCCAGCAGACATAACACCGGGGAGCTGTTTTTT CASRHNTGELFF
many - TRBJ1-4 TRBV5-1 TGCGCCAGCAGCTTGCACGGGGCAACTAATGAAAAACTGTTTTTT CASSLHGATNEKLFF
many TRBD2 TRBJ2-1 TRBV4-3 TGCGCCAGCAGCCAAGAACCACTAGCGGTTGGTGAGCAGTTCTTC CASSQEPLAVGEQFF
many TRBD2 TRBJ2-3 TRBV12-3/TRBV12-4 TGTGCCAGCAGTCCCGGGACTAGCGGGAGCACAGATACGCAGTATTTT CASSPGTSGSTDTQYF
medium-sized - TRBJ2-2 TRBV24-1 TGTGCCACCAGTGATCAGGGCAGGGAAACCGGGGAGCTGTTTTTT CATSDQGRETGELFF
many - TRBJ2-4 TRBV7-8 TGTGCCAGCAGCTTAGGAACTAAGAGGAACATTCAGTACTTC CASSLGTKRNIQYF
many TRBD1 TRBJ2-2 TRBV9 TGTGCCAGCAGTAAGGGACAGGCGAACACCGGGGAGCTGTTTTTT CASSKGQANTGELFF
medium-sized - TRBJ1-5 TRBV20-1 TGCAGTGCTGGGACGGACAATCCCAATCAGCCCCAGCATTTT CSAGTDNPNQPQHF
many - TRBJ1-6 TRBV5-1 TGCGCCAGCAGAAGAGGGCAGAAAAACTCACCCCTCCACTTT CASRRGQKNSPLHF
many - TRBJ2-7 TRBV5-5 TGTGCCAGCAGCTTCGGAACGGGGCTCGAGCAGTACTTC CASSFGTGLEQYF
many TRBD1 TRBJ1-6 TRBV13 TGTGCCAGCAGCGGACAGGGAAATTCACCCCTCCACTTT CASSGQGNSPLHF
many TRBD2 TRBJ2-7 TRBV6-2/TRBV6-3 TGTGCCAGCAGTTACTCGGACGGACTAGCGGACGACTACGAGCAGTACTTC CASSYSDGLADDYEQYF
- TRBD1 TRBJ1-2 TRBV28 TGTGCCAGCAGTCTCGTACAGGGGCCGACAAATAACTATGGCTACACCTTC CASSLVQGPTNNYGYTF
many - TRBJ1-3 TRBV20-1 TGCAGTGCTACGGAGGGCCGGGACACCATATATTTT CSATEGRDTIYF
many TRBD2 TRBJ2-1 TRBV20-1 TGCAGTGCTTTCGACCTAGCGGGAGGCGACAATGAGCAGTTCTTC CSAFDLAGGDNEQFF
few - TRBJ2-2 TRBV18 TGTGCCAGCTCACCATGGGCCGGGGAGCTGTTTTTT CASSPWAGELFF
many - TRBJ2-7 TRBV7-6 TGTGCCAGCAGCTTAAACGCCGCTTTCGGACAGCCTAACTTC CASSLNAAFGQPNF